Below, one T cell receptor (beta chain) is given with its context. Clones were read by immunoSEQ multiplex PCR, and TCRdb kept only the in-frame ones, dropping some. This sample has some 100,000 clones; about 90% occur once, and the top ten carry just over 5.5%. This specimen comes from a study of identifying expanded T cells in peripheral blood. Germline values: CDR1 WNHNN, CDR2 SYGVQD (reference sequence). The CDR3 is 13 residues long. The germline V and J ends were trimmed by 6 bases and 4 bases, with 10 bases remaining between them. The V call is TRBV10-1, the J call TRBJ1-3; D is possibly TRBD1 (6 bases). The receptor was isolated from a person between 18 and 75 years old in good health. Sequencing was performed on blood. The chain's CDR3 is CASSSGQGNTIYF. The CDR3 DNA is TGCGCCAGCAGCTCGGGACAAGGAAACACCATATATTTT.